Each of the 10 T cell receptor beta chains below was sequenced from the same sample in a study of CD8+CD57+ T cells in acquired aplastic anemia. Sequencing was done on patients that had shown CD8+CD57+ cell expansion by flow cytometry. Profiles of TCR beta VDJ and CDR3 were generated from a genomic DNA template. TCRdb redid the calling of the reads with MiXCR, one entry per CDR3 protein. The sample holds some 200,000 distinct CDR3 sequences, 65% seen once. Sequencing input: sorted CD4+, CD8+, or CD8+CD57+ T cells (not recorded which) from PBMCs. The receptors originated from a human donor with aplastic anemia.

The table lists this clonotype with a few counts. V is TRBV20-1 and J is TRBJ1-5; D possibly corresponds to TRBD1 (6 bases). The CDR3 is made up of 13 amino acids. Trimming cost V 5 bases and J 3 bases, with 11 bases left between them. CDR1 and CDR2 (germline): DFQATT, SNEGSKA (reference sequence). CDR3 sequence (DNA): TGCAGTGCTCGCCAGGGGCTCAATCAGCCCCAGCATTTT. Its translation is CSARQGLNQPQHF.

The chain combines TRBV24-1 with TRBJ1-5; 9 bases agree with TRBD1. The germline gives CDR1 KGHDR, CDR2 SFDVKD. J was trimmed by 4 bases and V by 5 bases; bases with no gene match: 8. The CDR3 is 16 residues long. CDR3 nucleotides: TGTGCCACCAGTGGGGGACAGGGCCGCCTTAATCAGCCCCAGCATTTT. Its translation is CATSGGQGRLNQPQHF.

The chain has TRBV20-1 and TRBJ2-7; 7 positions agree with TRBD1. The trim removed 5 bases at V and 4 bases at J, leaving 8 bases unmatched. Germline-derived CDR1 and CDR2 are DFQATT and SNEGSKA (reference sequence). The CDR3 contains 13 residues. The DNA of the CDR3 is TGCAGTGCTTCCGGGACAGCTGAGTACGAGCAGTACTTC. Its protein product is CSASGTAEYEQYF.

This clonotype was seen repeatedly, ten times or more. V usage is TRBV5-1 and J usage is TRBJ2-1; TRBD1 aligns across 10 bases. This CDR3 has 16 amino acids. Germline V gene lookup returns CDR1 SGHRS and CDR2 YFSETQ. Trimming at V came to 0 bases and at J to 0 bases, leaving 0 bases not matched to a gene. CDR3 in amino acids: CASSLGTGGSYNEQFF. For the CDR3, the DNA is TGCGCCAGCAGCTTGGGGACAGGGGGCTCCTACAATGAGCAGTTCTTC.

The chain uses TRBV10-3 and TRBJ1-1; no clear D. The CDR3 extends over 14 amino acids. Trimming shortened V by 0 bases and J by 1 base, and 6 bases separated the two germline ends. Germline lookup yields CDR1 ENHRY and CDR2 SYGVKD. CDR3 amino acids: CAISESKGNTEAFF. For the CDR3, the DNA is TGTGCCATCAGTGAGTCGAAGGGGAACACTGAAGCTTTCTTT.

This clonotype was seen ten or more times. The chain carries TRBV24-1 and TRBJ2-2; unclear D gene. Germline V gene lookup returns CDR1 KGHDR and CDR2 SFDVKD. With 0 bases removed from V and 4 bases from J, the gap between germline ends came to 5 bases. The CDR3 is made up of 14 amino acids. CDR3 bases: TGTGCCACCAGTGATTTGCGAAGCACCGGGGAGCTGTTTTTT. Its protein product is CATSDLRSTGELFF.

For this clonotype: A read error may be the cause here, since a much bigger clone is one base away. The V gene is TRBV7-3, the J gene TRBJ2-2; TRBD1 matches 7 bases. V was clipped by 5 bases and J by 3 bases; unmatched bases: 0. The CDR3 runs 13 residues. CDR1 SGHTA and CDR2 FQGTGA come from the germline V gene. The CDR3 bases are TGTGCCAGCAGCCAGGGGGACACCGGGGAGCTGTTTTTT. Its translation is CASSQGDTGELFF.

This clonotype appeared a few times. The chain couples TRBV2 to TRBJ2-7, with D possibly matching TRBD1 (6 bases). The CDR3 sequence is 13 residues long. V was trimmed by 4 bases and J by 0 bases, leaving 7 bases between them. The germline gives CDR1 SNHLY, CDR2 FYNNEI. CDR3: CASSGDTSYEQYF. The CDR3 DNA follows: TGTGCCAGCAGTGGGGACACCTCCTACGAGCAGTACTTC. The full variable domain, rest sourced from reference TRBV2 and TRBJ2-7, is EPEVTQTPSHQVTQMGQEVILRCVPISNHLYFYWYRQILGQKVEFLVSFYNNEISEKSEIFDDQFSVERPDGSNFTLKIRSTKLEDSAMYFCASSGDTSYEQYFGPGTRLTVT.

The gene calls are TRBV20-1 and TRBJ2-1, with TRBD2 as a possible D gene (6 bases). Germline-derived CDR1 and CDR2 are DFQATT and SNEGSKA (reference sequence). The CDR3 totals 14 residues. The V end was cut by 7 bases, the J end by 6 bases, with 19 bases between. The CDR3 protein is CSVTPTTGGNEQFF. Here the CDR3 DNA reads TGCAGTGTGACCCCGACGACCGGGGGCAATGAGCAGTTCTTC.

The rearrangement links TRBV2 to TRBJ1-4; 7 nucleotides match TRBD1. Germline loops: CDR1 SNHLY, CDR2 FYNNEI. CDR3 length equals 15 residues. J gave up 5 bases and V 6 bases, and 9 bases lay outside the gene matches. In DNA form, the CDR3 reads TGTGCCAGCAGCGACCCGGGGACAGTCAATGAAAAACTGTTTTTT. This translates into CASSDPGTVNEKLFF.